This T cell receptor (beta chain) was found in a study of shared clonotypes between healthy human individuals. CDR3 length equals 13 residues. Germline values: CDR1 KGHSH, CDR2 LQKENI. V was shortened by 3 bases and J by 7 bases, with 9 bases between the two germline ends. CD4+ cells were split into CD45RA+ naive and CD45RA-negative memory subsets. Using approximately 200 ng DNA, 30,000 or so T cell genomes, the sorted-subset replicate PCRs were run. Sequencing was performed with immunoSEQ multiplex PCR; in TCRdb, only in-frame clones are kept and a portion is missing. The profile shows a few million clones, nearly 97% of them singletons.

The chain employs TRBV18 and TRBJ2-2; no definite D call. The receptor's source is a young man in good health. What was sequenced was naive CD4+ T cells sorted from blood. Subset of the sample: CD45RA+ positively selected. The CDR3 DNA is TGTGCCAGCTCACCCCAAGGAGACGGGGAGCTGTTTTTT. Its translation is CASSPQGDGELFF.